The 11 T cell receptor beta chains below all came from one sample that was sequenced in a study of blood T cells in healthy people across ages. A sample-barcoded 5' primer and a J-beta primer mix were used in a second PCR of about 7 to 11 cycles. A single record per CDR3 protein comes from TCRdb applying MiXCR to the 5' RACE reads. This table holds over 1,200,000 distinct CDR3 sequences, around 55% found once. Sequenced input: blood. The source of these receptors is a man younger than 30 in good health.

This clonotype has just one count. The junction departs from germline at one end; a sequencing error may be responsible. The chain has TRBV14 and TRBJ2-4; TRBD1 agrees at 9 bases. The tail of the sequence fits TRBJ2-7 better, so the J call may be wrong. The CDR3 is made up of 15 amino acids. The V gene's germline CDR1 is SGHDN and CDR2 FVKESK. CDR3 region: CVSSRLDRGSYEQYF. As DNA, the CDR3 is TGTGTCAGCAGCCGCCTGGACAGGGGTTCCTACGAGCAGTACTTC.

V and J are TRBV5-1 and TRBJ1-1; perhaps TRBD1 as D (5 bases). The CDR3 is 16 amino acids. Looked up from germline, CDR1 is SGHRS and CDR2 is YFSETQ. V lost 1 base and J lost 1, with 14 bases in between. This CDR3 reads CASSLNRAGGNTEAFF. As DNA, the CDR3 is TGCGCCAGCAGCTTGAATCGGGCGGGGGGGAACACTGAAGCTTTCTTT.

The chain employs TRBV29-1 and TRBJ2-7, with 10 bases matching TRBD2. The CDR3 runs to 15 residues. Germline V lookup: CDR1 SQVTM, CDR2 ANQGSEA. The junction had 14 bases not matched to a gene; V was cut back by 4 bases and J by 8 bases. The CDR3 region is CSVGASGSLVEQQYF. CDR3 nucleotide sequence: TGCAGCGTTGGGGCTAGCGGGAGTTTGGTGGAGCAGCAGTACTTC.

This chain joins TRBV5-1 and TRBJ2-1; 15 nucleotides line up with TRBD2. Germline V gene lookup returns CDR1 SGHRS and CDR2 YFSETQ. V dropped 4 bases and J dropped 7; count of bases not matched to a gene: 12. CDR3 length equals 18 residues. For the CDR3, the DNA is TGCGCCAGCAGCGATACCGGACTAGCGGGGGGGCAGTGGAATGAGCAGTTCTTC. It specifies CASSDTGLAGGQWNEQFF.

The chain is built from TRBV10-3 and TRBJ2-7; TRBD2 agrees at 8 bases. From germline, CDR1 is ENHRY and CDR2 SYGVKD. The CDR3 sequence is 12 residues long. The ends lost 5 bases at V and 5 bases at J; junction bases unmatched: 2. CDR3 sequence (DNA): TGTGCCATCAGTCGGGGGGGAGACGAGCAGTACTTC. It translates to CAISRGGDEQYF.

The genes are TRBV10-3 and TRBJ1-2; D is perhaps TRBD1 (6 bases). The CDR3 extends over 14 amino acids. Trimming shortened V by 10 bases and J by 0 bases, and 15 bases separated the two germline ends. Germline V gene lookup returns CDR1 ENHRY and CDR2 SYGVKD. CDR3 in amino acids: CATSGTMPNYGYTF. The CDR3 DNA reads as TGTGCCACCTCCGGGACAATGCCTAACTATGGCTACACCTTC.

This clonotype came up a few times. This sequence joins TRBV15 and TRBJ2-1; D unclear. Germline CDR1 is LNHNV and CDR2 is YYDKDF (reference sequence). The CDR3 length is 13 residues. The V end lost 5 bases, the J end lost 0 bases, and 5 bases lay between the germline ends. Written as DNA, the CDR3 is TGTGCCACCAGCTTGAGCTCCTACAATGAGCAGTTCTTC. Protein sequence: CATSLSSYNEQFF.

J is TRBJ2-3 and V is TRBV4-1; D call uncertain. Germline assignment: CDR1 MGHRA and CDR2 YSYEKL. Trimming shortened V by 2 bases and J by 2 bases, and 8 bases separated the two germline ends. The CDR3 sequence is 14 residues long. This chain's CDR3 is CASSQRQHTDTQYF. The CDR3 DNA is TGCGCCAGCAGCCAACGCCAGCACACAGATACGCAGTATTTT.

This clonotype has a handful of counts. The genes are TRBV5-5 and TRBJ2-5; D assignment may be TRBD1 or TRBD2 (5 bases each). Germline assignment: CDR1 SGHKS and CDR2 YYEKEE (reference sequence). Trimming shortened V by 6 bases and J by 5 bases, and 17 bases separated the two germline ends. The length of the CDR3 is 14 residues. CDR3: CASKGSVGSETQYF. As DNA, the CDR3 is TGTGCCAGCAAGGGGAGCGTTGGATCGGAGACCCAGTACTTC. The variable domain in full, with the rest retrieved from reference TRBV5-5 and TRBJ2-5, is DAGVTQSPTHLIKTRGQQVTLRCSPISGHKSVSWYQQVLGQGPQFIFQYYEKEERGRGNFPDRFSARQFPNYSSELNVNALLLGDSALYLCASKGSVGSETQYFGPGTRLLVL.

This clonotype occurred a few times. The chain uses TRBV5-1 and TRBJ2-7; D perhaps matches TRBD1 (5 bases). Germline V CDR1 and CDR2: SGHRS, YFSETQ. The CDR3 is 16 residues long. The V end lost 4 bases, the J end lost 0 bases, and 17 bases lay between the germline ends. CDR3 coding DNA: TGCGCCAGCAGCACATCAATACAGGAAAACTCCTACGAGCAGTACTTC. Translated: CASSTSIQENSYEQYF.

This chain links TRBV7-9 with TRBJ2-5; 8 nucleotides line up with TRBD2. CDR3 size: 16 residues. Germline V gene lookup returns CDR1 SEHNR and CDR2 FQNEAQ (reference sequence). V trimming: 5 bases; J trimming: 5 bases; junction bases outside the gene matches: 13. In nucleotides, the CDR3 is TGTGCCAGCAGCCCAGTCGTTCTAGCGGGTGGTGAGACCCAGTACTTC. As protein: CASSPVVLAGGETQYF.